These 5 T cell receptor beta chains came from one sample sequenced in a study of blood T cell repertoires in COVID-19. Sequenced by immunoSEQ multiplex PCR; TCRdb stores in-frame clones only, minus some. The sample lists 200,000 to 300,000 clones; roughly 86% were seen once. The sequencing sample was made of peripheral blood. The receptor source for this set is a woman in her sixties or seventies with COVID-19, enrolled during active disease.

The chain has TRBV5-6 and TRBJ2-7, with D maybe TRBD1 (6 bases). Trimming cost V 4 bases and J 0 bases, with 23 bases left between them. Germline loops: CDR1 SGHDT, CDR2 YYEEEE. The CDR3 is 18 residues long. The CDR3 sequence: CASSPGTLPLGSSYEQYF. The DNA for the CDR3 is TGTGCCAGCAGCCCCGGGACACTACCACTGGGGAGCTCCTACGAGCAGTACTTC.

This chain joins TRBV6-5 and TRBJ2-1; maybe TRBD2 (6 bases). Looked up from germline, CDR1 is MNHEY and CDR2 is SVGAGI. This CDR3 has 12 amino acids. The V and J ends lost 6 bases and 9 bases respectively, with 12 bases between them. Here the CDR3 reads CASRRTSSEQFF. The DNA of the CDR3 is TGTGCCAGCAGGCGTACTAGCAGTGAGCAGTTCTTC.

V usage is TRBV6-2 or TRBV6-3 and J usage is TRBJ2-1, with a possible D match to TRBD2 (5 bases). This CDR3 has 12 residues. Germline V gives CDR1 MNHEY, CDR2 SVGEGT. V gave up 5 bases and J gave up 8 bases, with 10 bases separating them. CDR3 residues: CASSTLGDEQFF. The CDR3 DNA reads TGTGCCAGCAGTACACTAGGCGATGAGCAGTTCTTC.

The CDR3 is CASSLVLTSGSNNEQFF. The DNA for the CDR3 is TGTGCCAGCAGCCTAGTCCTGACTAGCGGGAGTAACAATGAGCAGTTCTTC. The chain combines TRBV3-1 (or the pseudogene TRBV3-2) with TRBJ2-1, with 12 bases identical to TRBD2. Germline values: CDR1 LGHDT, CDR2 YNNKEL (reference sequence). The CDR3 length is 17 residues. Germline trimming cut 4 bases from V and 5 bases from J; bases unmatched to any gene: 9.

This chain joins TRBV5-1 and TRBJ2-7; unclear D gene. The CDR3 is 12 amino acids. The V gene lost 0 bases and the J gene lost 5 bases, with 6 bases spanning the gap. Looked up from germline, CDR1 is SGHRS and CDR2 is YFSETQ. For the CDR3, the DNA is TGCGCCAGCAGCTTGGGCCACAACGAGCAGTACTTC. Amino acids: CASSLGHNEQYF.